This T cell receptor (beta chain) was documented in a study of cytomegalovirus exposure and HLA in healthy donors. Germline CDR1 and CDR2: MNHEY and SMNVEV (reference sequence). The V gene lost 4 bases and the J gene lost 0 bases, with 7 bases spanning the gap. CDR3 length equals 15 residues. Whole-study findings and limits: Approximately 160 TCR beta chains were listed as cytomegalovirus-associated. Reports described diagnosis of cytomegalovirus status by the classifier as highly specific and sensitive.

Sequenced by immunoSEQ multiplex PCR; TCRdb stores in-frame clones only, minus some. The table lists about 240,000 clones, approximately 90% of them singletons, with 2.6% in the top ten. As concerns this clone: The antigen remains undetermined.

The sample consisted of PBMCs. This TCR was recovered from a man between 18 and 29 years old in good health and CMV-seronegative. The J gene is TRBJ2-6, the V gene TRBV27; D uncertain. CDR3 loop: CASSSVVSGANVLTF. Written as DNA, the CDR3 is TGTGCCAGCAGTTCCGTAGTCTCTGGGGCCAACGTCCTGACTTTC.